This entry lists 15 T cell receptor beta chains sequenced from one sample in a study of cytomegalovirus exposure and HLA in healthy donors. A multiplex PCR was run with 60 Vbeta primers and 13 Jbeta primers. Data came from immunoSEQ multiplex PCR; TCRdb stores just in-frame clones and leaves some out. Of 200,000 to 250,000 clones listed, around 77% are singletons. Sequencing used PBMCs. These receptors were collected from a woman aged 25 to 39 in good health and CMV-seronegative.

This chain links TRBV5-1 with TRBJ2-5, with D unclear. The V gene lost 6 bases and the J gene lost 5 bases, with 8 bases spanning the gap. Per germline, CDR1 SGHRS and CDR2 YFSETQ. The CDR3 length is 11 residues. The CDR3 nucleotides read TGCGCCAGCACAAGTCGGGAGACCCAGTACTTC. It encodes CASTSRETQYF.

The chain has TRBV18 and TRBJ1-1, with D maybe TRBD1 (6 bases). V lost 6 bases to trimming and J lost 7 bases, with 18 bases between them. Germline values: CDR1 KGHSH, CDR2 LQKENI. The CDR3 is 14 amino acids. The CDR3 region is CASSSDRLDGEAFF. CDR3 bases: TGTGCCAGCTCCTCTGACAGGCTTGATGGTGAAGCTTTCTTT.

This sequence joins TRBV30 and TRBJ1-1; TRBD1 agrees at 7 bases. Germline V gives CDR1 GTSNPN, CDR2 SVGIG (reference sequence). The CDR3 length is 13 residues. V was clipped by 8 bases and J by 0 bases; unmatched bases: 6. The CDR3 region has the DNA TGTGCCCGTACGACAGGGATGAACACTGAAGCTTTCTTT. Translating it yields CARTTGMNTEAFF.

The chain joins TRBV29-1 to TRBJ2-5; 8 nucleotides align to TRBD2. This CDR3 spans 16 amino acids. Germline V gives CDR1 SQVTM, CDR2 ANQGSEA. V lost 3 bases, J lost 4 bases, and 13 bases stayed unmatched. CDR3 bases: TGCAGCGTTGACCATTCTGGCGGGGGGAGGGGAGAGACCCAGTACTTC. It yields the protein CSVDHSGGGRGETQYF.

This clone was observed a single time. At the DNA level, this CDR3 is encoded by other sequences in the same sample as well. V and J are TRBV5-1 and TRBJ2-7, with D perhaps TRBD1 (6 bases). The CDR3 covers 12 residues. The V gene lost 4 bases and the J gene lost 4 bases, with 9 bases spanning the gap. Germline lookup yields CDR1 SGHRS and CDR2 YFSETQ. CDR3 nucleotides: TGCGCCAGCAGCCTGGGGGCGTACGAGCAGTACTTC. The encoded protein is CASSLGAYEQYF.

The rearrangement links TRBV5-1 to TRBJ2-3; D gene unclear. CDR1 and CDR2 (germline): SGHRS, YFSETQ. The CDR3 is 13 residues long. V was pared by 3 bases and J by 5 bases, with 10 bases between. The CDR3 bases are TGCGCCAGCAGCTCGCGGATGTTAGATACGCAGTATTTT. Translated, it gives CASSSRMLDTQYF.

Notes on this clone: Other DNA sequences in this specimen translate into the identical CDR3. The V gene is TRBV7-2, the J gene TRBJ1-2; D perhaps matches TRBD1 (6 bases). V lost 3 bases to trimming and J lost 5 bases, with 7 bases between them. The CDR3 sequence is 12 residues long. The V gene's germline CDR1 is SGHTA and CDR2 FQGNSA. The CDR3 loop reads CASSFQGYGYTF. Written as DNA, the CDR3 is TGTGCCAGCAGCTTCCAGGGGTATGGCTACACCTTC.

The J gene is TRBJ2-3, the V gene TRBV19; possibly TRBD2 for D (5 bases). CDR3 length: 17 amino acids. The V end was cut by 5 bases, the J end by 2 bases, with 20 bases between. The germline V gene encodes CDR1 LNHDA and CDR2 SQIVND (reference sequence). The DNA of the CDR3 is TGTGCCAGTAGTGCGGCTCTAGAGGGTCCATTCACAGATACGCAGTATTTT. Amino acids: CASSAALEGPFTDTQYF.

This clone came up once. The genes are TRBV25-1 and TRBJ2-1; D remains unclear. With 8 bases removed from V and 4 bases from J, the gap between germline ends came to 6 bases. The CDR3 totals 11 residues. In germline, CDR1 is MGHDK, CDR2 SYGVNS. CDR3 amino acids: CASFSYNEQFF. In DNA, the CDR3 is TGTGCCAGCTTCAGTTACAATGAGCAGTTCTTC.

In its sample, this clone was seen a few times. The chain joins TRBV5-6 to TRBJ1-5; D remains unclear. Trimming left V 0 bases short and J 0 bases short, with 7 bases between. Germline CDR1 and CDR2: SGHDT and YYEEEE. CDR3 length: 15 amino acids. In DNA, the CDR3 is TGTGCCAGCAGCTTGGCTCCTAATAGCAATCAGCCCCAGCATTTT. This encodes CASSLAPNSNQPQHF.

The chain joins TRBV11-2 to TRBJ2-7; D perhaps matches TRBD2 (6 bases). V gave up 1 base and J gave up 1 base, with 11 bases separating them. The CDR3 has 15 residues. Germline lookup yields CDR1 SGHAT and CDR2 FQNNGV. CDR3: CASSLGGGTSYEQYF. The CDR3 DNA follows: TGTGCCAGCAGCTTAGGGGGCGGGACGTCCTACGAGCAGTACTTC. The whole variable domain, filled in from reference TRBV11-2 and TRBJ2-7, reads EAGVAQSPRYKIIEKRQSVAFWCNPISGHATLYWYQQILGQGPKLLIQFQNNGVVDDSQLPKDRFSAERLKGVDSTLKIQPAKLEDSAVYLCASSLGGGTSYEQYFGPGTRLTVT.

CDR3 bases: TGTGCCAGCAGCGCACAGGGGACAGGGCGATCACCCCTCCACTTT. It codes for CASSAQGTGRSPLHF. The rearrangement links TRBV11-1 to TRBJ1-6, with 9 positions matching TRBD1. V dropped 5 bases and J dropped 10; count of bases not matched to a gene: 9. Germline V gene sequence: CDR1 SGHAT, CDR2 FQDESV (reference sequence). The length of the CDR3 is 15 residues.

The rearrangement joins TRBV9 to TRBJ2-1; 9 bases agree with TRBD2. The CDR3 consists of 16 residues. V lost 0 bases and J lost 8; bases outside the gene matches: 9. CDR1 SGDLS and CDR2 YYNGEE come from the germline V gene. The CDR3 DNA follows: TGTGCCAGCAGCGTAGCTTGGGCGGGGGGGCCGTATGAGCAGTTCTTC. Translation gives CASSVAWAGGPYEQFF.

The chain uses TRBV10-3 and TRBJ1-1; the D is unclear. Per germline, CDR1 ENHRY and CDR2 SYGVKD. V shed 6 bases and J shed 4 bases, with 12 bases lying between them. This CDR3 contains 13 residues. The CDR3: CAISAGGITEAFF. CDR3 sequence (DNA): TGTGCCATCAGCGCTGGAGGGATCACTGAAGCTTTCTTT.

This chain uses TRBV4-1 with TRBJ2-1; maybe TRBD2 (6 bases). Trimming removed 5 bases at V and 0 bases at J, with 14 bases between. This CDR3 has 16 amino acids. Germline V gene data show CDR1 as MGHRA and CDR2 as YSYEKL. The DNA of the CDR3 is TGCGCCAGCAGCTTATTAGCGGTGAGCTCCTACAATGAGCAGTTCTTC. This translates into CASSLLAVSSYNEQFF.